This T cell receptor (beta chain) was profiled in a study of CD8 T cells in Susac syndrome. Random-hexamer reverse transcription was applied to roughly 0.5 to 1 ug RNA. Amplification of TCR beta CDR3 spanned 54 Vbeta and 13 Jbeta via immunoSEQ multiplex PCR. TCRdb reprocessed the immunoSEQ multiplex PCR reads via MiXCR and lists one record per CDR3 protein. The sample shows approximately 190,000 distinct CDR3 sequences, 93% of them seen only once. TCR beta was sequenced from blood CD8+ and CD4+ T cells. Healthy donors constituted the controls, which were matched for age and sex. TEMRA cells were FACS-enriched and CD8+ and CD4+ T cells negatively isolated. Germline V gene data show CDR1 as MNHNY and CDR2 as SVGAGI (reference sequence). V lost 6 bases to trimming and J lost 10 bases; unmatched junction nucleotides: 5. The CDR3 runs to 14 residues.

This TCR was recovered from a human donor in good health. Sequenced: CD4+ T cells from PBMCs. The chain combines TRBV6-6 with TRBJ2-1; 14 bases align to TRBD2. CDR3 residues: CASSRLAGGQEQFF. The CDR3, as DNA: TGTGCCAGCAGCCGACTAGCGGGGGGGCAAGAGCAGTTCTTC.